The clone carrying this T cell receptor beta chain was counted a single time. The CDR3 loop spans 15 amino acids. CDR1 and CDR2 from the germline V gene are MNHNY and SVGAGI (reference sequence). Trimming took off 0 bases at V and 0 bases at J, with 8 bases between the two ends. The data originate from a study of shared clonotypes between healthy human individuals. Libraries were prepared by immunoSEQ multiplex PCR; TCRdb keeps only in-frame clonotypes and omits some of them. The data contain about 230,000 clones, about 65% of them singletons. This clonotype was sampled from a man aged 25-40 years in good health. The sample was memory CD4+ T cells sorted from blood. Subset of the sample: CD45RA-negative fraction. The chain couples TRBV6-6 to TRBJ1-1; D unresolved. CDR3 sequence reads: CASSYSGDLNTEAFF. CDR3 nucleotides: TGTGCCAGCAGTTACTCCGGGGATCTGAACACTGAAGCTTTCTTT.